This T cell receptor beta chain was captured by sequencing in a study of multiple sclerosis patients with progressive multifocal leukoencephalopathy. Germline lookup yields CDR1 LNHNV and CDR2 YYDKDF (reference sequence). V was shortened by 0 bases and J by 5 bases, with 7 bases between the two germline ends. The CDR3 spans 13 residues. Sequencing was at survey level. Synthetic inline TR CDR3 controls covering all V-J pairings were spiked into each PCR. Only in-frame clones appear in the TCRdb table, and some are missing; sequencing was by immunoSEQ multiplex PCR. The table has tens of thousands of clones, approximately 85% seen once. General study results and limits: At PML onset, no shared TRBV or TRBJ gene usage was seen.

Time point specified: time of PML onset. PML in natalizumab-treated patients developed after between 16 and 56 months of natalizumab therapy. The table lists this clone with a count of one. Its antigen remains unidentified. The source was PBMCs, collected from a patient treated with natalizumab. The source of this sequence is a woman aged 25 to 39 with progressive multifocal leukoencephalopathy. This sequence joins TRBV15 and TRBJ1-2; tentatively, D is TRBD1 (5 bases). The CDR3, as DNA: TGTGCCACCAGCAGAGACAGGGCATATGGCTACACCTTC. Its protein is CATSRDRAYGYTF. The full variable domain, completed using reference TRBV15 and TRBJ1-2, is DAMVIQNPRYQVTQFGKPVTLSCSQTLNHNVMYWYQQKSSQAPKLLFHYYDKDFNNEADTPDNFQSRRPNTSFCFLDIRSPGLGDTAMYLCATSRDRAYGYTFGSGTRLTVV.